Listed below are T cell receptor beta chains from one sample, sequenced in a study of blood T cell repertoires in COVID-19. Sequencing was performed with immunoSEQ multiplex PCR; in TCRdb, only in-frame clones are kept and a portion is missing. The sample carries about 240,000 clones, about 90% recorded once. Sequenced: peripheral blood. The receptors stem from a man in his 60s with acute or convalescent COVID-19. The CDR3 runs from the conserved cysteine through the conserved F or W. The order of the fields is V gene, J gene, clone size, CDR3 protein. Only part of the rows carry a size: once, few, many, or a class if the clone is expanded.

v_gene: TRBV3-1/TRBV3-2
j_gene: TRBJ2-7
abundance: NA
CDR3aa: CASSYGTTGGYEQYF

v_gene: TRBV9
j_gene: TRBJ1-3
abundance: NA
CDR3aa: CASSVESPVGNTIYF

v_gene: TRBV7-8
j_gene: TRBJ2-1
abundance: NA
CDR3aa: CASSSRTSRTGNEQFF

v_gene: TRBV9
j_gene: TRBJ2-2
abundance: once
CDR3aa: CASSVTRTGELFF

v_gene: TRBV6-2/TRBV6-3
j_gene: TRBJ2-7
abundance: NA
CDR3aa: CASSRGVSGYEQYF

v_gene: TRBV19
j_gene: TRBJ2-7
abundance: NA
CDR3aa: CASSIRAGESYEQYF

v_gene: TRBV18
j_gene: TRBJ2-5
abundance: NA
CDR3aa: CASSDRGSEETQYF

v_gene: TRBV6-6
j_gene: TRBJ2-5
abundance: NA
CDR3aa: CASSYSGPVLRETQYF

v_gene: TRBV5-6
j_gene: TRBJ1-5
abundance: NA
CDR3aa: CASSLGGGRQPQHF

v_gene: TRBV5-1
j_gene: TRBJ1-2
abundance: NA
CDR3aa: CASSLAGGGGYTF

v_gene: TRBV5-1
j_gene: TRBJ1-4
abundance: NA
CDR3aa: CASSLAGTANEKLFF

v_gene: TRBV24-1
j_gene: TRBJ1-2
abundance: NA
CDR3aa: CATSSGLNYGYTF

v_gene: TRBV28
j_gene: TRBJ1-4
abundance: NA
CDR3aa: CASSMRTDPTNEKLFF

v_gene: TRBV19
j_gene: TRBJ2-7
abundance: NA
CDR3aa: CASSSLRADYEQYF

v_gene: TRBV2
j_gene: TRBJ1-4
abundance: many
CDR3aa: CASSVRQLGEKLFF

v_gene: TRBV7-9
j_gene: TRBJ1-1
abundance: NA
CDR3aa: CASSLEGTGWNTEAFF

v_gene: TRBV11-3
j_gene: TRBJ2-7
abundance: NA
CDR3aa: CASSFPLGTPSF

v_gene: TRBV4-3
j_gene: TRBJ2-5
abundance: NA
CDR3aa: CASSQDRWYQETQYF

v_gene: TRBV11-2
j_gene: TRBJ2-1
abundance: NA
CDR3aa: CASSSSGGSSYNEQFF

v_gene: TRBV6-5
j_gene: TRBJ2-7
abundance: NA
CDR3aa: CASREGQGAYEQYF

v_gene: TRBV28
j_gene: TRBJ1-5
abundance: once
CDR3aa: CASSLGPNSNQPQHF

v_gene: TRBV5-1
j_gene: TRBJ2-1
abundance: NA
CDR3aa: CASSLVSSGSSYNEQFF

v_gene: TRBV10-3
j_gene: TRBJ2-1
abundance: NA
CDR3aa: CAIMGRGPNNEQFF

v_gene: TRBV13
j_gene: TRBJ2-7
abundance: NA
CDR3aa: CASSLGRGYEQYF

v_gene: TRBV6-6
j_gene: TRBJ1-5
abundance: NA
CDR3aa: CASRRTGGKESQPQHF

v_gene: TRBV24-1
j_gene: TRBJ1-2
abundance: once
CDR3aa: CATSDQVQDHGYTF

v_gene: TRBV11-2
j_gene: TRBJ2-7
abundance: NA
CDR3aa: CASSLAGGPYEQYF

v_gene: TRBV14
j_gene: TRBJ1-3
abundance: NA
CDR3aa: CASSRTGNWAGNTIYF

v_gene: TRBV9
j_gene: TRBJ2-5
abundance: NA
CDR3aa: CASSVGGRDPKTQYF

v_gene: TRBV4-3
j_gene: TRBJ2-7
abundance: NA
CDR3aa: CASSQDLRGDSSYEQYF